Following are 17 T cell receptor beta chains from one sample sequenced in a study of sequential checkpoint blockade in melanoma. As to treatment: randomized to nivolumab then ipilimumab (arm A) or the reverse (arm B). Repertoires were generated with immunoSEQ multiplex PCR, while TCRdb's copy carries only in-frame clones and drops some. The repertoire holds about 2,100 clones, with 20% to 25% as singletons. This specimen was tumor tissue (inferred from file names), taken from a patient given nivolumab and ipilimumab in sequence. Receptors originate from a human donor with melanoma.

This clone was observed many times. The chain joins TRBV11-3 to TRBJ2-7; TRBD2 matches 10 bases. This CDR3 has 14 amino acids. CDR1 and CDR2 from the germline V gene are SGHNT and YENEEA. Trimming removed 3 bases from V and 6 bases from J; junction bases left unmatched: 5. Here the CDR3 reads CASSLASGSGEQYF. Written as DNA, the CDR3 is TGTGCCAGCAGCTTGGCTAGCGGGAGTGGCGAGCAGTACTTC.

This clone occurred many times. This chain links TRBV11-3 with TRBJ1-1; no clear D. Per germline, CDR1 SGHNT and CDR2 YENEEA. The CDR3 is 14 residues long. V lost 6 bases to trimming and J lost 5 bases, with 16 bases between them. CDR3 amino acids: CASSRYSPGTEAFF. Here the CDR3 DNA reads TGTGCCAGCAGTCGGTACTCTCCCGGGACTGAAGCTTTCTTT.

The chain employs TRBV9 and TRBJ1-6, with D unclear. Germline-derived CDR1 and CDR2 are SGDLS and YYNGEE. The CDR3 has 12 residues. Deletions cut 5 bases from V and 7 bases from J, with 7 bases between. The CDR3 DNA follows: TGTGCCAGCAGTGATACGAATTCACCCCTCCACTTT. It yields the protein CASSDTNSPLHF.

The chain is built from TRBV28 and TRBJ2-7; D remains unclear. The CDR3 covers 14 residues. Trimming took 6 bases from V and 2 from J, leaving 14 bases between them. Germline V gene sequence: CDR1 MDHEN, CDR2 SYDVKM. The CDR3 DNA reads as TGTGCCAGCAGAGCCGGCCAGGTGACCTACGAGCAGTACTTC. It codes for CASRAGQVTYEQYF.

This clone showed up just once. This chain uses TRBV5-1 with TRBJ2-5, with D maybe TRBD1 (6 bases). The germline V gene encodes CDR1 SGHRS and CDR2 YFSETQ. Trimming took 4 bases from V and 4 from J, leaving 17 bases between them. This CDR3 is 15 amino acids long. CDR3 residues: CASSRDTLLRETQYF. For the CDR3, the DNA is TGCGCCAGCAGCCGGGACACCCTTTTGCGAGAGACCCAGTACTTC.

The chain recombines TRBV5-1 with TRBJ2-5; no clear D. Germline loops: CDR1 SGHRS, CDR2 YFSETQ. V was trimmed by 2 bases and J by 5 bases, leaving 13 bases between them. CDR3 length: 14 residues. CDR3 DNA sequence: TGCGCCAGCAGCTTTTCGATGAGTTGGGAGACCCAGTACTTC. This translates into CASSFSMSWETQYF.

The V call is TRBV18, the J call TRBJ2-7, with TRBD2 matching 14 bases. Germline assignment: CDR1 KGHSH and CDR2 LQKENI. CDR3 length: 15 amino acids. J lost 4 bases, V lost 6 bases, and 5 bases had no gene match. CDR3 residues: CASSPGLAGVYEQYF. CDR3 DNA: TGTGCCAGCTCGCCGGGACTAGCGGGAGTTTACGAGCAGTACTTC.

Only a few counts were recorded for this clone. The V gene is TRBV30, the J gene TRBJ1-1, with a possible D match to TRBD1 (6 bases). Trimming took 5 bases from V and 1 from J, leaving 17 bases between them. The germline V gene has CDR1 GTSNPN and CDR2 SVGIG (reference sequence). This CDR3 comprises 15 residues. The CDR3 protein is CAWARGGGKNTEAFF. The CDR3 DNA reads as TGTGCCTGGGCGAGGGGCGGGGGCAAGAACACTGAAGCTTTCTTT.

In its sample, this clone was seen many times. The chain uses TRBV9 and TRBJ1-5; no clear D gene. The length of the CDR3 is 15 residues. Between the trimmed V and J ends, which lost 3 bases and 3 bases, there was a span of 13 bases. Germline CDR1 and CDR2: SGDLS and YYNGEE. CDR3 residues: CASSDGTADNQPQHF. Written as DNA, the CDR3 is TGTGCCAGCAGCGATGGTACGGCGGACAATCAGCCCCAGCATTTT.

The sample holds a few counts of this clone. The genes are TRBV6-8 and TRBJ1-2; a weak D match, TRBD1 (6 bases). Trimming shortened V by 8 bases and J by 0 bases, and 16 bases separated the two germline ends. The CDR3 spans 15 residues. Germline assignment: CDR1 MNHGY and CDR2 SAAAGT. CDR3 sequence reads: CASRTVFSTNYGYTF. As DNA, the CDR3 is TGTGCCAGCCGGACAGTTTTTAGCACTAACTATGGCTACACCTTC.

A few counts support this clone. The rearrangement joins TRBV5-1 to TRBJ1-4, with a tentative D call TRBD1 (5 bases). Germline values: CDR1 SGHRS, CDR2 YFSETQ. Trimming left V 0 bases short and J 7 bases short, with 19 bases between. The CDR3 consists of 17 residues. CDR3 sequence: CASSLEKGKRVSEKLFF. The DNA for the CDR3 is TGCGCCAGCAGCTTGGAAAAGGGGAAGAGGGTTAGTGAAAAACTGTTTTTT.

V gene TRBV29-1 combines with J gene TRBJ1-3, with D uncertain. The CDR3 loop spans 12 amino acids. The V end was cut by 7 bases, the J end by 2 bases, with 9 bases between. The germline CDR1 and CDR2 sequences are SQVTM and ANQGSEA. CDR3 nucleotide sequence: TGCAGCGCAAGTACTGCTGGAAACACCATATATTTT. As protein: CSASTAGNTIYF.

As DNA, the CDR3 is TGTGCCAGCAGCTTGAGGACTAGCGGGGGGGCAGGCGATGAGCAGTTCTTC. Residues: CASSLRTSGGAGDEQFF. This chain connects TRBV11-3 to TRBJ2-1; 15 bases match TRBD2. Looked up from germline, CDR1 is SGHNT and CDR2 is YENEEA. J lost 8 bases, V lost 3 bases, and 8 bases had no gene match. This CDR3 contains 17 residues.

Within the sample, this clone is medium-sized. This sequence joins TRBV6-8 and TRBJ1-2; 11 nucleotides align to TRBD1. J lost 9 bases, V lost 1 base, and 10 bases had no gene match. This CDR3 has 16 amino acids. Germline V gene data show CDR1 as MNHGY and CDR2 as SAAAGT. The CDR3 DNA reads as TGTGCCAGCAGTTACTTTGGACAGGGGGCGCGAAAAAGCTACACCTTC. Protein product: CASSYFGQGARKSYTF.

This clone was picked up many times. The chain links TRBV11-3 to TRBJ2-3, with TRBD2 matching over 9 bases. Germline-derived CDR1 and CDR2 are SGHNT and YENEEA. Trimming took 5 bases from V and 3 from J; bases not matched to a gene: 3. The CDR3 spans 14 residues. For the CDR3, the DNA is TGTGCCAGCAGCACCGGACTAGCGACAGATACGCAGTATTTT. Translating gives CASSTGLATDTQYF.

The CDR3: CASSFDRGRIDGNQPQHF. The CDR3 DNA reads as TGCGCCAGCAGCTTTGACAGGGGGCGGATAGATGGCAATCAGCCCCAGCATTTT. V gene TRBV5-1 combines with J gene TRBJ1-5; 10 positions agree with TRBD1. Germline CDR1 is SGHRS and CDR2 is YFSETQ. The V segment lost 2 bases and the J segment 2 bases; nucleotides outside the gene matches: 10. The CDR3 has 18 residues.

This clone ranks as medium-sized. This chain uses TRBV11-3 with TRBJ1-2; maybe TRBD1 (6 bases). Per the germline V gene, CDR1 is SGHNT and CDR2 is YENEEA. The CDR3 sequence is 14 residues long. Trimming removed 2 bases from V and 6 bases from J, with 13 bases in between. DNA for the CDR3: TGTGCCAGCAGCTTATGGGCAGGGGTCGATGGCTACACCTTC. It specifies CASSLWAGVDGYTF.